This T cell receptor (beta chain) was sequenced in a study of blood T cell repertoires in COVID-19. Study-wide context: PBMCs, B-cell-depleted T cells, or T cells were the source of the cDNA or gDNA that made up the material.

Germline loops: CDR1 SGHTA, CDR2 FQGNSA. The ends were cut back, 5 bases at V and 9 bases at J, with 11 bases in the middle. This CDR3 is 12 amino acids long. Original methodology: Scientists estimated how many nucleated cells there were by amplifying reference gene primers. Here immunoSEQ multiplex PCR was the method, and the copy in TCRdb shows in-frame clones only, minus some. V, J and clone size are those of that table, while D and trimming were read from the DNA. The sample records approximately 210,000 clones, about 86% being singletons. The receptor was isolated from a man aged 18 to 30 with active or convalescent COVID-19. The chain is built from TRBV7-2 and TRBJ1-5; a possible D gene is TRBD1 (5 bases). Input material: peripheral blood. CDR3 bases: TGTGCCAGCAGCCTCAGCGGGGGGCCCCAGCATTTT. It translates to CASSLSGGPQHF.